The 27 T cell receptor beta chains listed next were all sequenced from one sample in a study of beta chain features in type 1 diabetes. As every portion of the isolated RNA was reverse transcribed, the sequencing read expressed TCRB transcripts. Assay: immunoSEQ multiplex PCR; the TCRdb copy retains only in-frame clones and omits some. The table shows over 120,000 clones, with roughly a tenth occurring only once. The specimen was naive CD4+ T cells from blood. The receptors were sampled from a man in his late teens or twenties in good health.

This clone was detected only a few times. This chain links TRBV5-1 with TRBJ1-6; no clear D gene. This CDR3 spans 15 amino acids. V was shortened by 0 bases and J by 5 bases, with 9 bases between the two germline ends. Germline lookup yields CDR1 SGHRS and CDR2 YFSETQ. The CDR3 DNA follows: TGCGCCAGCAGCTTGGCCGGGAGAGATAATTCACCCCTCCACTTT. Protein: CASSLAGRDNSPLHF.

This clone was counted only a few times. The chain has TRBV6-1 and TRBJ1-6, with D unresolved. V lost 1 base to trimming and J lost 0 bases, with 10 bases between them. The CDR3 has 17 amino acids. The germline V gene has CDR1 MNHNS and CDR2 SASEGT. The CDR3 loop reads CASSEVAAGSYNSPLHF. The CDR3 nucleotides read TGTGCCAGCAGTGAAGTAGCCGCGGGCTCCTATAATTCACCCCTCCACTTT.

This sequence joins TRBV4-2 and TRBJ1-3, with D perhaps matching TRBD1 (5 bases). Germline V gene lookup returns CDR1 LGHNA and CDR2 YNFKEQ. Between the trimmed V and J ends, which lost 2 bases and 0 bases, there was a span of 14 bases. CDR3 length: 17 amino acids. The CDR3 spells CASSQRGTSRSGNTIYF. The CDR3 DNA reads TGTGCCAGCAGCCAAAGGGGTACGTCTCGCTCTGGAAACACCATATATTTT.

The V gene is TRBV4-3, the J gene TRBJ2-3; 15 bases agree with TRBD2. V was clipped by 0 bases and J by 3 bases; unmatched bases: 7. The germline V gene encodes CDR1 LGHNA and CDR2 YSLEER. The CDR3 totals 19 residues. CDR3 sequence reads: CASSQDYGLAGGQTDTQYF. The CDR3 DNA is TGCGCCAGCAGCCAAGACTACGGACTAGCGGGGGGGCAGACAGATACGCAGTATTTT.

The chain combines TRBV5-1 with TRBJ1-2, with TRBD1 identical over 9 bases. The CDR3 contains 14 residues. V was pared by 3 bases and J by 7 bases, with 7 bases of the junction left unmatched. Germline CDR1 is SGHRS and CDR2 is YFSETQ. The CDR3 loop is CASSSRQGEAGYTF. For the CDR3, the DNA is TGCGCCAGCAGCTCGCGACAGGGGGAAGCTGGCTACACCTTC.

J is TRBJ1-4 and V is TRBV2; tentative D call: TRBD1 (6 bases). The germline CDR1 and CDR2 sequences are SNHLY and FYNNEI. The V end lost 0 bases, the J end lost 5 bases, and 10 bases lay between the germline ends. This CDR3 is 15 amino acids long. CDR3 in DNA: TGTGCCAGCAGTGAAGCAGACAGGAGGAATGAAAAACTGTTTTTT. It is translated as CASSEADRRNEKLFF.

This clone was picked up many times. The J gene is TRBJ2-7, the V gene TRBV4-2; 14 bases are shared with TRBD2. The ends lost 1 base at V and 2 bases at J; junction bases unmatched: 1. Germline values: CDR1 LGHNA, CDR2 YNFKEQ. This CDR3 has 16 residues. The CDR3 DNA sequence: TGTGCCAGCAGCCAAGCGGGACTAGCGGGGGCCTACGAGCAGTACTTC. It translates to CASSQAGLAGAYEQYF.

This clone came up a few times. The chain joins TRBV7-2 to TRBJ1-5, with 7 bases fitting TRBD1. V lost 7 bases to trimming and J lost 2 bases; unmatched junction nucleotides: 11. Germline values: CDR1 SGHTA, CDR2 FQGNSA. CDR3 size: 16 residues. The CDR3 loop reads CASKQQGGLGNQPQHF. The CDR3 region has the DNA TGTGCCAGCAAGCAGCAGGGGGGCTTGGGCAATCAGCCCCAGCATTTT.

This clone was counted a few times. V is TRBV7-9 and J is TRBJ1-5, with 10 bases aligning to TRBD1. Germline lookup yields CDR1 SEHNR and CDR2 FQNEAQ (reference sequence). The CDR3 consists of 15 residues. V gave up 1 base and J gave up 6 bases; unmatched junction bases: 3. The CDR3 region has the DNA TGTGCCAGCAGCTTAGGACAGGGGGCCCCTCAGCCCCAGCATTTT. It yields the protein CASSLGQGAPQPQHF.

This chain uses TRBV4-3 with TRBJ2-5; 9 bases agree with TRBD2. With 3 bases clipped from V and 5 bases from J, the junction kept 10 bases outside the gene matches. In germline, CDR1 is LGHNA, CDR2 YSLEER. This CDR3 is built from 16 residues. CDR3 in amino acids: CASSHNSAGGRETQYF. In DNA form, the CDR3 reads TGCGCCAGCAGCCACAACTCGGCGGGGGGGCGGGAGACCCAGTACTTC.

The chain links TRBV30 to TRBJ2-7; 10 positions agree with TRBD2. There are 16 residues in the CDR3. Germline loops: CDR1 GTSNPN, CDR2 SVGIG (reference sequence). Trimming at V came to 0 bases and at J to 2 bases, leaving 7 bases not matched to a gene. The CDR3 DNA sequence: TGTGCCTGGAGTGTACGGAGCGGGGGGGTGGCCTACGAGCAGTACTTC. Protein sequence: CAWSVRSGGVAYEQYF.

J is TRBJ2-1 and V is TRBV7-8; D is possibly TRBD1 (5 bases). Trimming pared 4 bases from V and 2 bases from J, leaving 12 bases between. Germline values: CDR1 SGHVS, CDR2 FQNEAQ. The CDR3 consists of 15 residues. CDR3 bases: TGTGCCAGCAGCTACCGACAGAGCACCTACAATGAGCAGTTCTTC. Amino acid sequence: CASSYRQSTYNEQFF.

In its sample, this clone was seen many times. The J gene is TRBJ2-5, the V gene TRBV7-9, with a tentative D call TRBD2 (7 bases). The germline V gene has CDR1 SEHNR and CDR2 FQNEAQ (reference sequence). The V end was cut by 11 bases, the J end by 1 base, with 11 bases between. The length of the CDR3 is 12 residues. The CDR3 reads CAGGGSQETQYF. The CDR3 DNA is TGTGCCGGGGGCGGGAGCCAAGAGACCCAGTACTTC.

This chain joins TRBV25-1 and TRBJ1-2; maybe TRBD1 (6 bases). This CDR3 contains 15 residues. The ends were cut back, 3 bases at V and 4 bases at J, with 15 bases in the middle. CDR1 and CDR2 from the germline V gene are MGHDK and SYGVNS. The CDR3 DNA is TGTGCCAGCAGTGACCCGACGCAGGGGAGCTATGGCTACACCTTC. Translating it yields CASSDPTQGSYGYTF.

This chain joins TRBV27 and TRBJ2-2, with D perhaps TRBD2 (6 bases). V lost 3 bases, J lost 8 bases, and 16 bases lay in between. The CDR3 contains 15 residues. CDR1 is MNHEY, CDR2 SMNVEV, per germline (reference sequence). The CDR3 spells CASSFIGRAGGELFF. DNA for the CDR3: TGTGCCAGCAGTTTTATCGGCAGGGCGGGGGGGGAGCTGTTTTTT.

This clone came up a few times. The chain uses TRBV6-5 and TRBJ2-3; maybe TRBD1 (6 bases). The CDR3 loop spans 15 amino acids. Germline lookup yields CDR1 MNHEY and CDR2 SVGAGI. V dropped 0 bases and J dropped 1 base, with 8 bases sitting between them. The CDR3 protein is CASSYSQGGTDTQYF. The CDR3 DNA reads TGTGCCAGCAGTTACTCACAGGGTGGCACAGATACGCAGTATTTT.

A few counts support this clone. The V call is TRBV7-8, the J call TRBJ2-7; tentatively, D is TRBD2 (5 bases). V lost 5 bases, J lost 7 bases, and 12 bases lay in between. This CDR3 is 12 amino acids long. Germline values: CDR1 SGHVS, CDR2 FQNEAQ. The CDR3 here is CASSPRRGEQYF. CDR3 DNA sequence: TGTGCCAGCAGCCCACGTCGGGGAGAGCAGTACTTC.

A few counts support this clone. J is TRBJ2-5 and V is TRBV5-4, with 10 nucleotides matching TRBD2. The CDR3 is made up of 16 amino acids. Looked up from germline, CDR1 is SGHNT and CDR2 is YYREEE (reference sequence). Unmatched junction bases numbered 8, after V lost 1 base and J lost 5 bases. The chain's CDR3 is CASSLKSGGASETQYF. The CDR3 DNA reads TGTGCCAGCAGCTTGAAGAGCGGGGGGGCGAGTGAGACCCAGTACTTC.

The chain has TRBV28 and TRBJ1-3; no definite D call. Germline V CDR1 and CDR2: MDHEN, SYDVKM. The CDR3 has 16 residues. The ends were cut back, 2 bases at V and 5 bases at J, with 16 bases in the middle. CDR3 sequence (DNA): TGTGCCAGCAGTTTAACGGTTCCGCAGGATCGAAACACCATATATTTT. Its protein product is CASSLTVPQDRNTIYF.

In DNA, the CDR3 is TGCGCCAGCAGCCAAGGCGACTTTGTGAGCTATGGCTACACCTTC. Protein sequence: CASSQGDFVSYGYTF. This chain joins TRBV4-1 and TRBJ1-2; D uncertain. V gave up 1 base and J gave up 4 bases, with 13 bases separating them. The CDR3 has 15 amino acids. Germline values: CDR1 MGHRA, CDR2 YSYEKL.

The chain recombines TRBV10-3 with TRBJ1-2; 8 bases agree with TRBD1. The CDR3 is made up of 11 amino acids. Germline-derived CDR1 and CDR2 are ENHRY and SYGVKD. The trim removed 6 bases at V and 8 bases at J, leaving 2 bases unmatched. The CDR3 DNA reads TGTGCCATCAGGGACAGGGAAGGCTACACCTTC. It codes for CAIRDREGYTF.

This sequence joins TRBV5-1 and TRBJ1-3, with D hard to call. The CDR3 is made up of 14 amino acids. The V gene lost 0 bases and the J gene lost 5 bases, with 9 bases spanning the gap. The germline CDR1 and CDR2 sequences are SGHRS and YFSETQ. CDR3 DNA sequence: TGCGCCAGCAGCTTGGGCAGTACGAGAAACACCATATATTTT. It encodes CASSLGSTRNTIYF.

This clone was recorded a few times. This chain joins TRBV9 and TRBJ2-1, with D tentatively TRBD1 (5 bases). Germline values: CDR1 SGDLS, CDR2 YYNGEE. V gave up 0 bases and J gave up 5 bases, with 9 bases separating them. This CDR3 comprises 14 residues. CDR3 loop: CASSVVGADNEQFF. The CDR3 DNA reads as TGTGCCAGCAGCGTAGTAGGGGCGGACAATGAGCAGTTCTTC.

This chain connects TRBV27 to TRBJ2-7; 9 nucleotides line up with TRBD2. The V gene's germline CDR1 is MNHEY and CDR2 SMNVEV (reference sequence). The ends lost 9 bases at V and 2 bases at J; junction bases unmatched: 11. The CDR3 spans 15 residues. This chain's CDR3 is CASGSAGGPPYEQYF. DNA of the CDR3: TGTGCCAGTGGCTCCGCGGGGGGGCCGCCCTACGAGCAGTACTTC.

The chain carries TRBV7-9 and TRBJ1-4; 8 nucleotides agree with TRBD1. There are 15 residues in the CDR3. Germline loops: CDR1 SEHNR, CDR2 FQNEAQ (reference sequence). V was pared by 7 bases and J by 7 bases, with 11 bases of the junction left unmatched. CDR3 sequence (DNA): TGTGCCAGCACCCAACCGGGACAGGCGGGTGAAAAACTGTTTTTT. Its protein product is CASTQPGQAGEKLFF. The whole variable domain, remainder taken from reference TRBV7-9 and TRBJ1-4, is DTGVSQNPRHKITKRGQNVTFRCDPISEHNRLYWYRQTLGQGPEFLTYFQNEAQLEKSRLLSDRFSAERPKGSFSTLEIQRTEQGDSAMYLCASTQPGQAGEKLFFGSGTQLSVL.

The CDR3 reads CASSFGGLAGQETQYF. CDR3 DNA sequence: TGTGCCAGCAGCTTCGGCGGACTAGCGGGGCAAGAGACCCAGTACTTC. The chain carries TRBV5-4 and TRBJ2-5; 12 bases fit TRBD2. V shed 2 bases and J 2 bases; nucleotides not matched to a gene: 4. The germline CDR1 and CDR2 sequences are SGHNT and YYREEE (reference sequence). The CDR3 is made up of 16 amino acids.

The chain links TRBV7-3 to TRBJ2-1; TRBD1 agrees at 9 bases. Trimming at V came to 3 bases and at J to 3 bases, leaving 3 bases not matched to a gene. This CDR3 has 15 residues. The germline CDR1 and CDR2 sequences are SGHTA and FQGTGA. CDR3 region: CASSLAGQGYNEQFF. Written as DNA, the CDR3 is TGTGCCAGCAGCTTGGCGGGACAGGGCTACAATGAGCAGTTCTTC.